The 25 T cell receptor beta chains given below trace back to one sample, sequenced in a study of chemoradiotherapy in HPV16-positive cancers. Clones were read by immunoSEQ multiplex PCR, and TCRdb kept only the in-frame ones, dropping some. The data hold tens of thousands of clones, with roughly 90% observed a single time. This sample comprised blood, obtained from a patient who underwent chemoradiotherapy. These receptors all stem from a human donor with HPV-associated anogenital cancer.

The chain links TRBV19 to TRBJ1-5; no firm D call. This CDR3 is built from 13 residues. Looked up from germline, CDR1 is LNHDA and CDR2 is SQIVND (reference sequence). V was pared by 3 bases and J by 3 bases, with 6 bases between. CDR3 DNA: TGTGCCAGTAGTATCCAACTCAATCAGCCCCAGCATTTT. This translates into CASSIQLNQPQHF.

The rearrangement joins TRBV7-6 to TRBJ2-5, with 7 positions matching TRBD1. The germline gives CDR1 SGHVS, CDR2 FNYEAQ. This CDR3 comprises 13 residues. The V and J ends lost 5 bases and 2 bases, in that order; junction bases with no gene match: 2. The CDR3 here is CASSLGQQETQYF. CDR3 DNA sequence: TGTGCCAGCAGCCTGGGACAGCAAGAGACCCAGTACTTC.

This chain joins TRBV7-2 and TRBJ2-2, with 10 bases aligning to TRBD2. CDR3 size: 15 residues. Germline CDR1 and CDR2: SGHTA and FQGNSA. V lost 1 base to trimming and J lost 8 bases; unmatched junction nucleotides: 4. The CDR3 sequence is CASSLELAGRGELFF. The CDR3 region has the DNA TGTGCCAGCAGCTTAGAACTAGCGGGAAGAGGGGAGCTGTTTTTT. Filled out from reference TRBV7-2 and TRBJ2-2, the complete variable domain reads GAGVSQSPSNKVTEKGKDVELRCDPISGHTALYWYRQSLGQGLEFLIYFQGNSAPDKSGLPSDRFSAERTGGSVSTLTIQRTQQEDSAVYLCASSLELAGRGELFFGEGSRLTVL.

In the case of this clone: Sequence at one end of the junction differs from germline and may be a read error. The V gene is TRBV7-2, the J gene TRBJ2-3; 7 bases are a match to TRBD1. Per germline, CDR1 SGHTA and CDR2 FQGNSA. This CDR3 is built from 14 residues. The DNA for the CDR3 is TGTGCCAGCAGCAAGGGGGCTAGCAAAGATACGCAGTATTTT. Its protein is CASSKGASKDTQYF.

This chain links TRBV9 with TRBJ2-1; 8 bases align to TRBD2. Germline V gene lookup returns CDR1 SGDLS and CDR2 YYNGEE. CDR3 length equals 16 residues. V trimming: 0 bases; J trimming: 8 bases; junction bases outside the gene matches: 10. CDR3: CASSVGDGAGGYEQFF. The CDR3 DNA sequence: TGTGCCAGCAGCGTAGGAGACGGGGCGGGAGGCTATGAGCAGTTCTTC.

A single count supports this clone. The rearrangement joins TRBV20-1 to TRBJ1-2; D unclear. Germline CDR1 DFQATT, CDR2 SNEGSKA (reference sequence). This CDR3 contains 11 residues. The germline V and J ends were trimmed by 2 bases and 8 bases, with 9 bases remaining between them. CDR3 sequence (DNA): TGCAGTGCTAGAATTGGGGAGGGCTACACCTTC. Encoded protein: CSARIGEGYTF.

The gene calls are TRBV7-2 and TRBJ2-2; the match to TRBD1 covers 9 bases. In germline, CDR1 is SGHTA, CDR2 FQGNSA. V shed 3 bases, J shed 6 bases, and the junction held 5 bases outside the gene matches. There are 15 residues in the CDR3. The CDR3 spells CASSLGDRGSGELFF. CDR3 nucleotides: TGTGCCAGCAGCTTGGGAGACAGGGGGTCCGGGGAGCTGTTTTTT.

The count of this clone is one. The chain combines TRBV18 with TRBJ2-7, with 11 nucleotides matching TRBD1. The CDR3 runs 14 residues. Trimming removed 3 bases from V and 6 bases from J; junction bases left unmatched: 4. Germline loops: CDR1 KGHSH, CDR2 LQKENI. The CDR3 loop is CASSPGTGGIEQYF. CDR3 bases: TGTGCCAGCTCACCGGGGACAGGGGGTATCGAGCAGTACTTC. The whole variable domain, filled in from reference TRBV18 and TRBJ2-7, reads NAGVMQNPRHLVRRRGQEARLRCSPMKGHSHVYWYRQLPEEGLKFMVYLQKENIIDESGMPKERFSAEFPKEGPSILRIQQVVRGDSAAYFCASSPGTGGIEQYFGPGTRLTVT.

This chain uses TRBV4-3 with TRBJ1-2, with TRBD1 as a possible D gene (6 bases). The CDR3 has 17 residues. From germline, CDR1 is LGHNA and CDR2 YSLEER. Trimming left V 0 bases short and J 3 bases short, with 17 bases between. CDR3 loop: CASSQDVLGQGYYGYTF. DNA of the CDR3: TGCGCCAGCAGCCAAGACGTGCTTGGCCAGGGGTACTATGGCTACACCTTC.

The rearrangement joins TRBV25-1 to TRBJ2-7; TRBD2 agrees at 9 bases. With V trimmed by 3 bases and J by 6 bases, 12 bases remained unmatched. CDR3 length equals 16 residues. Germline assignment: CDR1 MGHDK and CDR2 SYGVNS. The CDR3 here is CASSDLGLALATEQYF. DNA for the CDR3: TGTGCCAGCAGTGATCTTGGACTAGCGCTAGCGACCGAGCAGTACTTC.

V and J are TRBV10-1 and TRBJ2-5; D is uncertain. Trimming removed 2 bases at V and 0 bases at J, with 4 bases between. The CDR3 sequence is 13 residues long. Germline CDR1 WNHNN, CDR2 SYGVQD (reference sequence). CDR3 DNA sequence: TGCGCCAGCAGTGAGGCAGACCAAGAGACCCAGTACTTC. Its translation: CASSEADQETQYF.

The J gene is TRBJ1-2, the V gene TRBV19; tentative D call: TRBD1 (6 bases). This CDR3 spans 15 amino acids. The V gene's germline CDR1 is LNHDA and CDR2 SQIVND (reference sequence). The V end lost 2 bases, the J end lost 2 bases, and 12 bases lay between the germline ends. The CDR3 loop reads CASSITQGKNYGYTF. The CDR3 DNA sequence: TGTGCCAGTAGTATAACACAGGGTAAAAACTATGGCTACACCTTC. The whole variable domain, filled in from reference TRBV19 and TRBJ1-2, reads DGGITQSPKYLFRKEGQNVTLSCEQNLNHDAMYWYRQDPGQGLRLIYYSQIVNDFQKGDIAEGYSVSREKKESFPLTVTSAQKNPTAFYLCASSITQGKNYGYTFGSGTRLTVV.

The gene calls are TRBV7-9 and TRBJ1-1; D uncertain. The CDR3 has 13 amino acids. The ends were cut back, 11 bases at V and 3 bases at J, with 16 bases in the middle. The germline V gene encodes CDR1 SEHNR and CDR2 FQNEAQ (reference sequence). CDR3 residues: CAPRRKGDTEAFF. The CDR3 DNA sequence: TGTGCCCCTAGGAGAAAGGGTGACACTGAAGCTTTCTTT.

Only a few counts were recorded for this clone. The CDR3 DNA is TGTGCCAGCAGCCGGCCGGGACTTTCAGCCAAAAACATTCAGTACTTC. The encoded protein is CASSRPGLSAKNIQYF. The V call is TRBV7-9, the J call TRBJ2-4, with D maybe TRBD2 (6 bases). V was pared by 5 bases and J by 0 bases, with 14 bases between. The length of the CDR3 is 16 residues. Germline V lookup: CDR1 SEHNR, CDR2 FQNEAQ (reference sequence). The complete variable domain, with remaining parts taken from reference TRBV7-9 and TRBJ2-4, reads DTGVSQNPRHKITKRGQNVTFRCDPISEHNRLYWYRQTLGQGPEFLTYFQNEAQLEKSRLLSDRFSAERPKGSFSTLEIQRTEQGDSAMYLCASSRPGLSAKNIQYFGAGTRLSVL.

This sequence joins TRBV9 and TRBJ1-1; perhaps TRBD1 as D (6 bases). From germline, CDR1 is SGDLS and CDR2 YYNGEE. CDR3 length: 16 residues. The V gene lost 0 bases and the J gene lost 4 bases, with 16 bases spanning the gap. DNA of the CDR3: TGTGCCAGCAGCGTAGGGACAGCCCTATCGGGCACTGAAGCTTTCTTT. Translation: CASSVGTALSGTEAFF.

This sequence joins TRBV5-1 and TRBJ1-1; D is perhaps TRBD1 (5 bases). CDR3 size: 15 residues. The germline V gene encodes CDR1 SGHRS and CDR2 YFSETQ. V lost 0 bases to trimming and J lost 5 bases, with 14 bases between them. The CDR3 spells CASSLEGAGGTEAFF. In DNA form, the CDR3 reads TGCGCCAGCAGCTTGGAAGGGGCGGGAGGGACTGAAGCTTTCTTT.

The rearrangement uses TRBV6-6 and TRBJ2-1, with D tentatively TRBD2 (6 bases). V lost 2 bases, J lost 9 bases, and 20 bases lay in between. The CDR3 consists of 16 residues. CDR1 is MNHNY, CDR2 SVGAGI, per germline (reference sequence). The CDR3 spells CASSYVTSPGSGEQFF. Written as DNA, the CDR3 is TGTGCCAGCAGTTACGTAACTAGCCCGGGGAGTGGTGAGCAGTTCTTC.

This rearrangement joins TRBV7-9 to TRBJ1-4; D perhaps matches TRBD1 (6 bases). The CDR3 covers 18 residues. Germline CDR1 is SEHNR and CDR2 is FQNEAQ (reference sequence). The ends were cut back, 5 bases at V and 1 base at J, with 20 bases in the middle. In DNA form, the CDR3 reads TGTGCCAGCAGCCCCCCCCGGCCAGGGGATCGAACTAATGAAAAACTGTTTTTT. Amino acid sequence: CASSPPRPGDRTNEKLFF.

The J gene is TRBJ1-6, the V gene TRBV7-9; D is undetermined. CDR3 length: 12 amino acids. CDR1 is SEHNR, CDR2 FQNEAQ, per germline (reference sequence). V lost 2 bases to trimming and J lost 10 bases, with 6 bases between them. CDR3 in amino acids: CASSLPGSPLHF. The DNA of the CDR3 is TGTGCCAGCAGCTTACCGGGCTCACCCCTCCACTTT.

This clone was seen once. The rearrangement links TRBV5-1 to TRBJ2-4, with a weak D call TRBD1 (6 bases). The CDR3 runs 16 residues. The V end lost 3 bases, the J end lost 0 bases, and 13 bases lay between the germline ends. Germline V gene data show CDR1 as SGHRS and CDR2 as YFSETQ. CDR3 region: CASSYTDRLAKNIQYF. The CDR3 DNA reads as TGCGCCAGCAGCTATACCGACAGGCTAGCCAAAAACATTCAGTACTTC. Drawing the rest from reference TRBV5-1 and TRBJ2-4, the complete variable domain is KAGVTQTPRYLIKTRGQQVTLSCSPISGHRSVSWYQQTPGQGLQFLFEYFSETQRNKGNFPGRFSGRQFSNSRSEMNVSTLELGDSALYLCASSYTDRLAKNIQYFGAGTRLSVL.

This chain connects TRBV7-9 to TRBJ2-6; a possible D gene is TRBD2 (5 bases). CDR1 is SEHNR, CDR2 FQNEAQ, per germline (reference sequence). Trimming left V 1 base short and J 1 base short, with 8 bases between. CDR3 length equals 16 residues. CDR3 protein: CASSLVGSSGANVLTF. The CDR3 coding sequence is TGTGCCAGCAGCTTAGTGGGGAGTTCTGGGGCCAACGTCCTGACTTTC.

This clone was seen once. The J gene is TRBJ1-4, the V gene TRBV5-1; D gene uncertain. The germline V gene encodes CDR1 SGHRS and CDR2 YFSETQ. The CDR3 consists of 15 residues. V was pared by 5 bases and J by 1 base, with 12 bases between. For the CDR3, the DNA is TGCGCCAGCAGTTCTTTTGGGAAAACTAATGAAAAACTGTTTTTT. This gives the protein CASSSFGKTNEKLFF.

The chain is built from TRBV7-6 and TRBJ2-1, with 10 bases matching TRBD2. The CDR3 sequence is 15 residues long. V was pared by 1 base and J by 7 bases, with 4 bases of the junction left unmatched. Germline V CDR1 and CDR2: SGHVS, FNYEAQ. Here the CDR3 reads CASSLEAGGRNEQFF. For the CDR3, the DNA is TGTGCCAGCAGCTTAGAAGCGGGGGGGCGAAATGAGCAGTTCTTC.

This clone has a single count. The chain links TRBV7-2 to TRBJ1-5; D gene uncertain. The CDR3 runs to 12 residues. The germline V and J ends were trimmed by 1 base and 11 bases, with 9 bases remaining between them. The germline gives CDR1 SGHTA, CDR2 FQGNSA. The CDR3 sequence is CASSLEATTQHF. Written as DNA, the CDR3 is TGTGCCAGCAGCTTAGAGGCAACCACCCAGCATTTT.

The chain couples TRBV7-3 to TRBJ2-2; no firm D call. Germline loops: CDR1 SGHTA, CDR2 FQGTGA. This CDR3 contains 11 residues. The V and J ends lost 3 bases and 6 bases respectively, with 2 bases between them. CDR3 sequence: CASSLAGELFF. The CDR3 DNA reads TGTGCCAGCAGCTTGGCCGGGGAGCTGTTTTTT.